Following are 26 T cell receptor beta chains from one sample sequenced in a study of response to subunit inactivated influenza vaccine. TCRdb used MiXCR to reprocess the RT-PCR reads, holding one entry per CDR3 protein. This sample yields some 500,000 distinct CDR3 sequences, of which more than 15% are seen a single time; roughly 3.1% belongs to the top ten. The input for sequencing was CD4+ T cells sorted from PBMCs, taken less than 30 months after vaccination. These receptors all stem from a man in his fifties or sixties who received an inactivated influenza vaccine.

J is TRBJ1-1 and V is TRBV29-1; D is perhaps TRBD1 (5 bases). Trimming took off 5 bases at V and 10 bases at J, with 26 bases between the two ends. The CDR3 loop spans 15 amino acids. Per the germline V gene, CDR1 is SQVTM and CDR2 is ANQGSEA. The CDR3 nucleotides are TGCAGCGTTCTAGTTCAGGGAGGCTTTCTCGTCGGAGCTTTCTTT. As protein: CSVLVQGGFLVGAFF.

The table lists this clonotype with a few counts. This chain connects TRBV28 to TRBJ2-1; perhaps TRBD2 as D (5 bases). Trimming left V 5 bases short and J 0 bases short, with 17 bases between. Per the germline V gene, CDR1 is MDHEN and CDR2 is SYDVKM. The CDR3 extends over 17 amino acids. CDR3 loop: CASSPIVRASSYNEQFF. CDR3 bases: TGTGCCAGCAGTCCAATAGTGCGGGCGAGCTCCTACAATGAGCAGTTCTTC.

The V and J genes are TRBV6-1 and TRBJ1-3, with TRBD1 identical over 12 bases. With 5 bases clipped from V and 3 bases from J, the junction kept 8 bases outside the gene matches. CDR3 length: 17 residues. CDR1 and CDR2 from the germline V gene are MNHNS and SASEGT. The CDR3 sequence is CASSRTGTGGFGNTIYF. CDR3 nucleotides: TGTGCCAGCAGTAGAACCGGGACAGGGGGCTTTGGAAACACCATATATTTT.

DNA of the CDR3: TGTGCCAGCAGTTTTGCGGGAGAGGATGAAAAACTGTTTTTT. This gives the protein CASSFAGEDEKLFF. V usage is TRBV12-3 or TRBV12-4 and J usage is TRBJ1-4; D is unclear. The CDR3 runs to 14 residues. V lost 3 bases and J 6 bases, leaving 11 bases between the germline ends.

This clonotype was seen ten or more times. The chain links TRBV10-3 to TRBJ2-7; the match to TRBD2 covers 10 bases. V was pared by 6 bases and J by 2 bases, with 4 bases of the junction left unmatched. Looked up from germline, CDR1 is ENHRY and CDR2 is SYGVKD. This CDR3 is built from 14 residues. This CDR3 is CAIRGTSDTYEQYF. CDR3 in DNA: TGTGCCATCAGAGGGACTAGCGATACCTACGAGCAGTACTTC.

The genes are TRBV6-1 and TRBJ2-7; 12 positions agree with TRBD2. Germline CDR1 MNHNS, CDR2 SASEGT. The V gene end was trimmed by 7 bases and the J gene end by 5 bases; junction bases not matched to a gene: 9. The CDR3 is 15 amino acids. CDR3: CASTPTSGGIHEQYF. For the CDR3, the DNA is TGTGCCAGCACCCCGACTAGCGGGGGTATCCACGAGCAGTACTTC.

The chain is built from TRBV7-9 and TRBJ2-7; D gene ambiguous. Trimming shortened V by 5 bases and J by 5 bases, and 10 bases separated the two germline ends. Germline values: CDR1 SEHNR, CDR2 FQNEAQ (reference sequence). The CDR3 spans 12 residues. The CDR3: CASSTSENEQYF. In DNA form, the CDR3 reads TGTGCCAGCAGCACCTCGGAGAACGAGCAGTACTTC.

The chain has TRBV28 and TRBJ1-6; 7 bases map to TRBD1. Germline lookup yields CDR1 MDHEN and CDR2 SYDVKM. There are 14 residues in the CDR3. V lost 7 bases, J lost 6 bases, and 6 bases stayed unmatched. CDR3 bases: TGTGCCAGCACTAAGACAGGGACTAATTCACCCCTCCACTTT. It yields the protein CASTKTGTNSPLHF.

This chain uses TRBV11-1 with TRBJ2-3; perhaps TRBD1 as D (5 bases). V shed 5 bases and J shed 1 base, with 13 bases lying between them. Germline V gene data show CDR1 as SGHAT and CDR2 as FQDESV (reference sequence). This CDR3 region has 15 residues. Here the CDR3 reads CASSQGLSGTDTQYF. The DNA of the CDR3 is TGTGCCAGCAGCCAGGGCCTCTCTGGCACAGATACGCAGTATTTT.

This clonotype was observed at least ten times. The chain recombines TRBV4-3 with TRBJ2-1, with TRBD2 identical over 15 bases. Trimming at V came to 4 bases and at J to 1 base, leaving 5 bases not matched to a gene. This CDR3 contains 18 residues. The germline V gene encodes CDR1 LGHNA and CDR2 YSLEER. For the CDR3, the DNA is TGCGCCAGCAGCCCCAGGACTAGCGGGGGGGCGTCCTACAATGAGCAGTTCTTC. This codes for CASSPRTSGGASYNEQFF.

This clonotype was recorded at least ten times. The genes are TRBV5-6 and TRBJ2-7, with 7 bases that match TRBD2. The CDR3 length is 15 residues. The V gene's germline CDR1 is SGHDT and CDR2 YYEEEE. After removal of 2 bases from V and 5 bases from J, the junction contained 10 bases not matched to a gene. This chain's CDR3 is CASSFSPGLDNEQYF. CDR3 bases: TGTGCCAGCAGCTTCTCTCCCGGACTAGATAACGAGCAGTACTTC. Together with reference TRBV5-6 and TRBJ2-7, the CDR3 gives the full variable domain: DAGVTQSPTHLIKTRGQQVTLRCSPKSGHDTVSWYQQALGQGPQFIFQYYEEEERQRGNFPDRFSGHQFPNYSSELNVNALLLGDSALYLCASSFSPGLDNEQYFGPGTRLTVT.

This clonotype has only a few counts. The chain couples TRBV24-1 to TRBJ1-2; D remains ambiguous. CDR3 length equals 14 residues. Trimming took off 4 bases at V and 8 bases at J, with 16 bases between the two ends. Germline V lookup: CDR1 KGHDR, CDR2 SFDVKD. As DNA, the CDR3 is TGTGCCACCAGTGACCCCGGACGGGTGGGAGGCTACACCTTC. Translation: CATSDPGRVGGYTF.

The rearrangement uses TRBV20-1 and TRBJ2-1; TRBD2 agrees at 8 bases. CDR3 length: 16 amino acids. Trimming removed 0 bases from V and 5 bases from J; junction bases left unmatched: 9. Germline assignment: CDR1 DFQATT and CDR2 SNEGSKA (reference sequence). For the CDR3, the DNA is TGCAGTGCTAGAGATTTCCGGGAGGGCCTCAACAATGAGCAGTTCTTC. Residues: CSARDFREGLNNEQFF.

Only a few counts were recorded for this clonotype. The chain couples TRBV10-3 to TRBJ2-5; 7 bases align to TRBD2. Per germline, CDR1 ENHRY and CDR2 SYGVKD. V trimming: 5 bases; J trimming: 2 bases; junction bases outside the gene matches: 2. The length of the CDR3 is 13 residues. CDR3 loop: CAISWDYQETQYF. DNA of the CDR3: TGTGCCATCAGTTGGGACTATCAAGAGACCCAGTACTTC.

This clonotype was seen many times. The rearrangement links TRBV29-1 to TRBJ2-7, with unresolved D. V was cut by 2 bases and J by 9 bases, with 17 bases left in between. The CDR3 extends over 13 amino acids. In germline, CDR1 is SQVTM, CDR2 ANQGSEA. In DNA, the CDR3 is TGCAGCGTTGAAAGTCCGAACGGAAGGTGGCAGTACTTC. It translates to CSVESPNGRWQYF.

This clonotype has more than one count but fewer than ten. In DNA, the CDR3 is TGTGCCAGCAGGGAACGGGACAGGGCTAACGGTGAGCAGTTCTTC. Translating it yields CASRERDRANGEQFF. The chain joins TRBV6-2 or TRBV6-3 to TRBJ2-1, with 9 bases lining up with TRBD1. This CDR3 is built from 15 residues. From germline, CDR1 is MNHEY and CDR2 SVGEGT. With V trimmed by 6 bases and J by 9 bases, 12 bases remained unmatched.

The chain recombines TRBV9 with TRBJ2-7, with a weak D call TRBD1 (6 bases). Germline assignment: CDR1 SGDLS and CDR2 YYNGEE. The CDR3 has 15 amino acids. V gave up 4 bases and J gave up 3 bases, with 17 bases separating them. The CDR3 bases are TGTGCCAGCAGCCCTCGACAGGACCAAGTCTACGAGCAGTACTTC. It codes for CASSPRQDQVYEQYF.

This clonotype was seen at least ten times. V gene TRBV29-1 combines with J gene TRBJ1-1; 9 nucleotides match TRBD1. This CDR3 is built from 13 residues. Germline-derived CDR1 and CDR2 are SQVTM and ANQGSEA. The V segment lost 4 bases and the J segment 4 bases; nucleotides outside the gene matches: 4. CDR3: CSVGTGVSTEAFF. DNA of the CDR3: TGCAGCGTTGGGACAGGGGTATCCACTGAAGCTTTCTTT.

This clonotype was seen a handful of times. The chain couples TRBV3-1 to TRBJ2-4; tentatively, D is TRBD1 or TRBD2 (7 bases each). This CDR3 contains 16 residues. Trimming stripped 5 bases from V and 6 bases from J, with 20 bases between. Germline-derived CDR1 and CDR2 are LGHDT and YNNKEL (reference sequence). This chain's CDR3 is CASSFGGTARLNIQYF. CDR3 nucleotide sequence: TGTGCCAGCAGCTTCGGGGGGACAGCGAGATTAAACATTCAGTACTTC. Complete variable domain (other parts from reference TRBV3-1 and TRBJ2-4): DTAVSQTPKYLVTQMGNDKSIKCEQNLGHDTMYWYKQDSKKFLKIMFSYNNKELIINETVPNRFSPKSPDKAHLNLHINSLELGDSAVYFCASSFGGTARLNIQYFGAGTRLSVL.

The chain recombines TRBV6-2 or TRBV6-3 with TRBJ2-2; 8 bases agree with TRBD2. V lost 8 bases, J lost 4 bases, and 6 bases stayed unmatched. Germline CDR1 reads MNHEY; CDR2 reads SVGEGT. This CDR3 region has 14 residues. This CDR3 reads CASQVAGFTGELFF. The DNA of the CDR3 is TGTGCCAGCCAGGTAGCGGGATTCACCGGGGAGCTGTTTTTT.

The gene calls are TRBV5-1 and TRBJ1-1, with D possibly being TRBD1 (6 bases). The V and J ends lost 0 bases and 4 bases respectively, with 10 bases between them. Germline V gene data show CDR1 as SGHRS and CDR2 as YFSETQ. This CDR3 comprises 14 residues. The CDR3 region is CASSLATGSTEAFF. In DNA form, the CDR3 reads TGCGCCAGCAGCTTGGCGACAGGATCCACTGAAGCTTTCTTT.

The J gene is TRBJ2-2, the V gene TRBV2, with D maybe TRBD1 (6 bases). Trimming stripped 6 bases from V and 1 base from J, with 12 bases between. The V gene's germline CDR1 is SNHLY and CDR2 FYNNEI. The CDR3 is 15 residues long. DNA of the CDR3: TGTGCCAGCAGGACGACAGGCCAGAACACCGGGGAGCTGTTTTTT. It codes for CASRTTGQNTGELFF. The full variable domain, completed using reference TRBV2 and TRBJ2-2, is EPEVTQTPSHQVTQMGQEVILRCVPISNHLYFYWYRQILGQKVEFLVSFYNNEISEKSEIFDDQFSVERPDGSNFTLKIRSTKLEDSAMYFCASRTTGQNTGELFFGEGSRLTVL.

The rearrangement links TRBV18 to TRBJ2-3, with 7 bases matching TRBD1. The J segment lost 10 bases and the V segment lost 3 bases, leaving 10 bases of the junction unmatched. The germline gives CDR1 KGHSH, CDR2 LQKENI. The CDR3 contains 14 residues. CDR3: CASSPRQGKEAQYF. CDR3 DNA sequence: TGTGCCAGCTCACCTCGACAGGGAAAGGAGGCGCAGTATTTT.

The chain employs TRBV18 and TRBJ2-3; 10 bases map to TRBD2. Germline V lookup: CDR1 KGHSH, CDR2 LQKENI. This CDR3 contains 14 residues. J was trimmed by 2 bases and V by 8 bases; bases with no gene match: 4. The CDR3 loop is CASATSGFTDTQYF. The DNA of the CDR3 is TGTGCCAGCGCGACTAGCGGGTTCACAGATACGCAGTATTTT.

This clonotype was picked up a small number of times. The chain carries TRBV25-1 and TRBJ1-1; D is unresolved. Trimming pared 8 bases from V and 5 bases from J, leaving 15 bases between. Germline V gene lookup returns CDR1 MGHDK and CDR2 SYGVNS. This CDR3 is built from 13 residues. The CDR3 nucleotides are TGTGCCAGCTCTGGGCGAGTCGGGACTGAAGCTTTCTTT. Amino acids: CASSGRVGTEAFF.

The chain couples TRBV25-1 to TRBJ1-2; no reliable D call. The CDR3 loop spans 14 amino acids. Germline CDR1 reads MGHDK; CDR2 reads SYGVNS. The V and J ends lost 2 bases and 4 bases respectively, with 11 bases between them. The CDR3 coding sequence is TGTGCCAGCAGTGAAGACCCGAAGATCTATGGCTACACCTTC. As protein: CASSEDPKIYGYTF.